This TCR beta chain was captured by sequencing in a study of post-analysis software for immune sequencing data. Study details: Recorded disease courses covered relapsing-remitting, secondary progressive and progressive-relapsing multiple sclerosis. Some patients had no subtype annotation.

The TCR beta cDNA libraries contained unique molecular identifiers. TCRdb itself ran the PCR reads through MiXCR, one entry per CDR3 protein. The table has roughly 730,000 distinct CDR3 sequences, about 32% seen once. In germline, CDR1 is SGHRS, CDR2 YFSETQ. This CDR3 has 11 amino acids. With 8 bases removed from V and 4 bases from J, the gap between germline ends came to 9 bases. Broader study findings: The study found TRBV5-6, TRBV5-1 and TRBV20-1 among four to six TRBV segments more frequent in patients than controls.

There are a few counts of this clonotype. Its antigen is unknown. The receptor comes from a girl between 5 and 17 years old with multiple sclerosis. The material sequenced was blood. The V call is TRBV5-1, the J call TRBJ1-2, with D possibly TRBD1 on 5 matching bases. CDR3 DNA: TGCGCCAGGGGACGGACCTATGGCTACACCTTC. Amino acids: CARGRTYGYTF.